Each of the 15 T cell receptor beta chains below was sequenced from the same sample in a study of blood T cell repertoires in COVID-19. Measured with immunoSEQ multiplex PCR; TCRdb has only the in-frame clones, and not every one. The sample lists roughly 200,000 clones; 70% to 80% were seen once. Sequencing was performed on peripheral blood. The receptors come from a man between 50 and 59 years old who had recovered from COVID-19.

The V and J genes are TRBV19 and TRBJ2-7; TRBD1 agrees at 9 bases. Germline V gene data show CDR1 as LNHDA and CDR2 as SQIVND (reference sequence). This CDR3 is 15 amino acids long. The ends lost 3 bases at V and 10 bases at J; junction bases unmatched: 13. The CDR3, as DNA: TGTGCCAGTAGTATGGCCTTTAGACAGGGGGGCGGACAGTACTTC. Translating it yields CASSMAFRQGGGQYF.

The rearrangement joins TRBV18 to TRBJ2-1; D is undetermined. Between the trimmed V and J ends, which lost 4 bases and 5 bases, there was a span of 12 bases. In germline, CDR1 is KGHSH, CDR2 LQKENI. CDR3 size: 14 residues. CDR3 protein: CASSRQNTNNEQFF. In DNA form, the CDR3 reads TGTGCCAGCTCACGCCAGAATACTAACAATGAGCAGTTCTTC.

The table lists this clone with a few counts. The CDR3 coding sequence is TGTGCCAGTAGTATGATGGACAGTAACACTGAAGCTTTCTTT. Encoded protein: CASSMMDSNTEAFF. The chain joins TRBV19 to TRBJ1-1; D is perhaps TRBD1 (6 bases). V lost 3 bases and J lost 2, with 10 bases in between. The CDR3 runs to 14 residues. Germline V gene data show CDR1 as LNHDA and CDR2 as SQIVND (reference sequence).

V usage is TRBV2 and J usage is TRBJ2-1; 8 bases map to TRBD2. J gave up 4 bases and V 2 bases, and 1 base lay outside the gene matches. Germline CDR1 SNHLY, CDR2 FYNNEI. CDR3 length equals 14 residues. This chain's CDR3 is CASSELAGYNEQFF. CDR3 DNA sequence: TGTGCCAGCAGTGAACTAGCGGGTTACAATGAGCAGTTCTTC. Full variable domain (rest looked up from reference TRBV2 and TRBJ2-1): EPEVTQTPSHQVTQMGQEVILRCVPISNHLYFYWYRQILGQKVEFLVSFYNNEISEKSEIFDDQFSVERPDGSNFTLKIRSTKLEDSAMYFCASSELAGYNEQFFGPGTRLTVL.

The chain is built from TRBV3-1 (or the pseudogene TRBV3-2) and TRBJ2-1, with TRBD2 matching 9 bases. Per the germline V gene, CDR1 is LGHDT and CDR2 is YNNKEL (reference sequence). The CDR3 totals 15 residues. The V gene end was trimmed by 4 bases and the J gene end by 5 bases; junction bases not matched to a gene: 6. The CDR3 sequence is CASSPPASGDNEQFF. DNA for the CDR3: TGTGCCAGCAGCCCCCCGGCTAGCGGGGACAATGAGCAGTTCTTC.

As regards this clone: The junction departs from the called germline gene at one end, perhaps through a read error. The V call is TRBV11-1, the J call TRBJ2-5; 9 bases align to TRBD1. This CDR3 is 15 amino acids long. Per germline, CDR1 SGHAT and CDR2 FQDESV (reference sequence). The CDR3 DNA reads as TGTGCCAGCAGATTAGGCACAGGGGGCTTGGAGACCCAGTACTTC. Translated: CASRLGTGGLETQYF.

The J gene is TRBJ2-7, the V gene TRBV19, with 11 positions matching TRBD2. The V gene's germline CDR1 is LNHDA and CDR2 SQIVND (reference sequence). The V gene end was trimmed by 5 bases and the J gene end by 2 bases; junction bases not matched to a gene: 5. The CDR3 runs 15 residues. Here the CDR3 DNA reads TGTGCCAGTAGTGTGAATAGCGGGAGGGCCTACGAGCAGTACTTC. Translation gives CASSVNSGRAYEQYF. The full variable domain, its missing parts supplied by reference TRBV19 and TRBJ2-7, is DGGITQSPKYLFRKEGQNVTLSCEQNLNHDAMYWYRQDPGQGLRLIYYSQIVNDFQKGDIAEGYSVSREKKESFPLTVTSAQKNPTAFYLCASSVNSGRAYEQYFGPGTRLTVT.

This clone was seen only a few times. The chain carries TRBV4-1 and TRBJ2-1; 14 positions agree with TRBD2. Germline V lookup: CDR1 MGHRA, CDR2 YSYEKL. The V segment lost 4 bases and the J segment 7 bases; nucleotides outside the gene matches: 9. This CDR3 contains 17 residues. CDR3 DNA: TGCGCCAGCAGCCCCCTTGGGACTAGCGGGAGTCTTAATGAGCAGTTCTTC. Protein sequence: CASSPLGTSGSLNEQFF.

V is TRBV18 and J is TRBJ2-5, with D tentatively TRBD1 (5 bases). V lost 1 base to trimming and J lost 7 bases, with 22 bases between them. Germline V gene sequence: CDR1 KGHSH, CDR2 LQKENI. The CDR3 runs to 17 residues. This CDR3 is CASSPLVPQGPYWTQYF. The CDR3 DNA is TGTGCCAGCTCACCACTTGTGCCGCAGGGTCCCTATTGGACCCAGTACTTC.

The J gene is TRBJ2-1, the V gene TRBV7-9; weak D call: TRBD1 (5 bases). The germline gives CDR1 SEHNR, CDR2 FQNEAQ (reference sequence). V was shortened by 7 bases and J by 8 bases, with 21 bases between the two germline ends. The CDR3 runs 15 residues. In nucleotides, the CDR3 is TGTGCCAGCACCTACCGCCAGGGCGAAAGGGATGAGCAGTTCTTC. It codes for CASTYRQGERDEQFF. Full variable domain (remainder filled in from reference TRBV7-9 and TRBJ2-1): DTGVSQNPRHKITKRGQNVTFRCDPISEHNRLYWYRQTLGQGPEFLTYFQNEAQLEKSRLLSDRFSAERPKGSFSTLEIQRTEQGDSAMYLCASTYRQGERDEQFFGPGTRLTVL.

The chain is built from TRBV7-8 and TRBJ1-4, with TRBD1 as a possible D gene (5 bases). The CDR3 totals 16 residues. Germline assignment: CDR1 SGHVS and CDR2 FQNEAQ. V was trimmed by 5 bases and J by 5 bases, leaving 18 bases between them. In nucleotides, the CDR3 is TGTGCCAGCAGCATACTCGGCGCAGGGTCCAATGAAAAACTGTTTTTT. Its protein product is CASSILGAGSNEKLFF.

The V gene is TRBV30, the J gene TRBJ1-2, with 10 bases aligning to TRBD1. The CDR3 runs to 17 residues. The ends lost 3 bases at V and 3 bases at J; junction bases unmatched: 13. Germline CDR1 and CDR2: GTSNPN and SVGIG (reference sequence). This CDR3 is CAWRGPGQGYRDYGYTF. The DNA for the CDR3 is TGTGCCTGGAGGGGCCCGGGACAGGGGTATCGTGACTATGGCTACACCTTC.

This rearrangement joins TRBV19 to TRBJ1-2; D is ambiguous. Per germline, CDR1 LNHDA and CDR2 SQIVND (reference sequence). With 4 bases removed from V and 1 base from J, the gap between germline ends came to 10 bases. The CDR3 runs 14 residues. The CDR3 loop is CASSKPGFNYGYTF. CDR3 nucleotide sequence: TGTGCCAGTAGTAAGCCCGGGTTTAACTATGGCTACACCTTC.

The chain uses TRBV6-6 and TRBJ2-7; D perhaps matches TRBD2 (5 bases). CDR1 is MNHNY, CDR2 SVGAGI, per germline (reference sequence). Trimming removed 9 bases from V and 3 bases from J, with 18 bases in between. CDR3 length: 14 residues. CDR3 DNA sequence: TGTGCCAGTGAGGGAACTGACGGGAACTACGAGCAGTACTTC. Translation gives CASEGTDGNYEQYF.

V and J are TRBV3-1 (or the pseudogene TRBV3-2) and TRBJ1-4; 12 positions agree with TRBD1. Trimming at V came to 4 bases and at J to 8 bases, leaving 11 bases not matched to a gene. Germline V gene data show CDR1 as LGHDT and CDR2 as YNNKEL (reference sequence). This CDR3 has 17 amino acids. CDR3 region: CASSPVPGQGAEEKLFF. CDR3 coding DNA: TGTGCCAGCAGCCCAGTCCCGGGACAGGGGGCGGAAGAAAAACTGTTTTTT.